Listed below are T cell receptor beta chains from one sample, sequenced in a study of T cells in tumors and immune-related adverse events. Clones were read by immunoSEQ multiplex PCR, and TCRdb kept only the in-frame ones, dropping some. The data contain 4,500 or so clones, almost 85% of them singletons. The source material was skin tissue, sampled from a patient treated with anti-PD-1 therapy. These receptors all come from a female donor with metastatic renal cell carcinoma. Both conserved end residues are part of each CDR3. The order of the fields is J gene, V gene, CDR3 length, clone size, D gene, CDR3 DNA, CDR3 protein. The D gene is left open where the match is weak. Clone size is shown for a subset of rows, as once, few, many or a class of expanded clone.

J gene: TRBJ2-1
V gene: TRBV14
CDR3 length: 15
clone size: .
D gene: .
CDR3 DNA: TGTGCCAGCAGCATAAGTGAGGGGGATAGGAATGAGCAGTTCTTC
CDR3 protein: CASSISEGDRNEQFF

J gene: TRBJ2-6
V gene: TRBV4-1
CDR3 length: 17
clone size: .
D gene: .
CDR3 DNA: TGCGCCAGCAGCCTAACAGTTGTCAGATCTGGGGCCAACGTCCTGACTTTC
CDR3 protein: CASSLTVVRSGANVLTF

J gene: TRBJ2-1
V gene: TRBV7-2
CDR3 length: 13
clone size: few
D gene: .
CDR3 DNA: TGTGCCAGCAGCTTAACGGATTACAATGAGCAGTTCTTC
CDR3 protein: CASSLTDYNEQFF

J gene: TRBJ1-2
V gene: TRBV27
CDR3 length: 13
clone size: .
D gene: .
CDR3 DNA: TGTGCCAGCAGTCCCCTCGGACTAGGAGGCTACACCTTC
CDR3 protein: CASSPLGLGGYTF

J gene: TRBJ1-2
V gene: TRBV4-1
CDR3 length: 16
clone size: .
D gene: .
CDR3 DNA: TGCGCCAGCAGCCAGGAAGCAGCCTCCCTTAACTATGGCTACACCTTC
CDR3 protein: CASSQEAASLNYGYTF

J gene: TRBJ1-1
V gene: TRBV6-5
CDR3 length: 15
clone size: .
D gene: .
CDR3 DNA: TGTGCCAGCAGTCCTCGTCGGAGAAGGAACACTGAAGCTTTCTTT
CDR3 protein: CASSPRRRRNTEAFF

J gene: TRBJ1-2
V gene: TRBV7-2
CDR3 length: 16
clone size: .
D gene: .
CDR3 DNA: TGTGCCAGCAGCTTTTTCATGGGGGGGCGGCCCGATGGCTACACCTTC
CDR3 protein: CASSFFMGGRPDGYTF

J gene: TRBJ2-1
V gene: TRBV10-3
CDR3 length: 16
clone size: .
D gene: .
CDR3 DNA: TGTGCCATCAGTGACAGGAGGGATAGCTCCTACAATGAGCAGTTCTTC
CDR3 protein: CAISDRRDSSYNEQFF

J gene: TRBJ1-6
V gene: TRBV4-1
CDR3 length: 17
clone size: .
D gene: .
CDR3 DNA: TGCGCCAGCAGCCAAGATTGGCAGGGAGGACATAATTCACCCCTCCACTTT
CDR3 protein: CASSQDWQGGHNSPLHF

J gene: TRBJ2-5
V gene: TRBV18
CDR3 length: 19
clone size: .
D gene: TRBD2
CDR3 DNA: TGTGCCAGCTCACCACCTAGGGCTAGCGGGAGTTTGAACCAAGAGACCCAGTACTTC
CDR3 protein: CASSPPRASGSLNQETQYF

J gene: TRBJ1-4
V gene: TRBV28
CDR3 length: 14
clone size: .
D gene: .
CDR3 DNA: TGTGCCAGCAACAACGGACAGCCTAATGAAAAACTGTTTTTT
CDR3 protein: CASNNGQPNEKLFF